This passage covers 9 T cell receptor beta chains from one sample sequenced in a study of CD8+ T cells in alopecia areata. After isolation, RNA underwent reverse transcription to generate cDNA as the sequencing template. TCRdb keeps only in-frame clones here, not all; method: immunoSEQ multiplex PCR. The sample comprises 120,000 or so clones, approximately 58% of which are singletons, and 2.5% to 3% rests with the top ten. Sequences were obtained from CD4+ T cells sorted from blood. Source of these receptors: a human donor in good health.

The chain joins TRBV9 to TRBJ2-1; tentatively, D is TRBD2 (5 bases). The CDR3 consists of 13 residues. CDR1 is SGDLS, CDR2 YYNGEE, per germline. Trimming took off 4 bases at V and 9 bases at J, with 14 bases between the two ends. CDR3 sequence: CASSPRASTEQFF. The CDR3 bases are TGTGCCAGCAGCCCGCGGGCCTCCACTGAGCAGTTCTTC. The variable domain in full, with the rest retrieved from reference TRBV9 and TRBJ2-1, is DSGVTQTPKHLITATGQRVTLRCSPRSGDLSVYWYQQSLDQGLQFLIQYYNGEERAKGNILERFSAQQFPDLHSELNLSSLELGDSALYFCASSPRASTEQFFGPGTRLTVL.

This clone was seen ten or more times. This rearrangement joins TRBV2 to TRBJ2-1; 10 bases match TRBD2. There are 14 residues in the CDR3. The V and J ends lost 3 bases and 15 bases, in that order; junction bases with no gene match: 11. Germline V CDR1 and CDR2: SNHLY, FYNNEI. CDR3 sequence: CASSDLGSGGARFF. Here the CDR3 DNA reads TGTGCCAGCAGTGATCTAGGAAGCGGGGGGGCGCGGTTCTTC.

The chain links TRBV25-1 to TRBJ1-6; D not certain. The CDR3 is 13 residues long. Deletions cut 3 bases from V and 4 bases from J, with 4 bases between. CDR1 and CDR2 from the germline V gene are MGHDK and SYGVNS. CDR3 in DNA: TGTGCCAGCAGTGAGCCTTATAATTCACCCCTCCACTTT. It yields the protein CASSEPYNSPLHF.

The V call is TRBV30, the J call TRBJ1-1, with TRBD1 as a possible D gene (5 bases). V lost 7 bases and J lost 10, with 16 bases in between. In germline, CDR1 is GTSNPN, CDR2 SVGIG (reference sequence). The CDR3 has 11 amino acids. Here the CDR3 DNA reads TGTGCCTTGAGGATGGGGCTGGGAGCTTTCTTT. Translating gives CALRMGLGAFF.

The chain employs TRBV19 and TRBJ2-6; D may correspond to TRBD1 or TRBD2 (5 bases each). CDR3 length: 13 amino acids. With 7 bases removed from V and 4 bases from J, the gap between germline ends came to 8 bases. Germline V gene sequence: CDR1 LNHDA, CDR2 SQIVND (reference sequence). The DNA for the CDR3 is TGTGCCAGTACGGGGACCGGGGCCAACGTCCTGACTTTC. This sequence encodes CASTGTGANVLTF.

This chain joins TRBV7-6 and TRBJ1-3, with 10 bases matching TRBD1. The germline V gene has CDR1 SGHVS and CDR2 FNYEAQ. V lost 5 bases, J lost 4 bases, and 11 bases stayed unmatched. The CDR3 contains 17 residues. CDR3 region: CASSATGTGVLGNTIYF. The CDR3 coding sequence is TGTGCCAGCAGCGCCACCGGGACAGGGGTTCTAGGAAACACCATATATTTT.

The chain has TRBV2 and TRBJ2-1; D unclear. The V gene lost 2 bases and the J gene lost 0 bases, with 8 bases spanning the gap. The CDR3 length is 15 residues. Germline V lookup: CDR1 SNHLY, CDR2 FYNNEI. The DNA of the CDR3 is TGTGCCAGCAGTGAACTGGGTAGCTCCTACAATGAGCAGTTCTTC. Amino acid sequence: CASSELGSSYNEQFF.

The sample holds a few counts of this clone. The chain has TRBV4-2 and TRBJ2-7; D is undetermined. Germline CDR1 is LGHNA and CDR2 is YNFKEQ. CDR3 size: 11 residues. The V end was cut by 6 bases, the J end by 2 bases, with 5 bases between. In nucleotides, the CDR3 is TGTGCCAGCAGTGATACCTACGAGCAGTACTTC. This translates into CASSDTYEQYF.

Notes on this clone: This sample includes further DNA sequences coding for the same CDR3. The V gene is TRBV11-2, the J gene TRBJ2-5; D not resolved. The V end was cut by 1 base, the J end by 5 bases, with 2 bases between. The V gene's germline CDR1 is SGHAT and CDR2 FQNNGV. The length of the CDR3 is 11 residues. DNA of the CDR3: TGTGCCAGCAGCTTAGCGGAGACCCAGTACTTC. This gives the protein CASSLAETQYF.